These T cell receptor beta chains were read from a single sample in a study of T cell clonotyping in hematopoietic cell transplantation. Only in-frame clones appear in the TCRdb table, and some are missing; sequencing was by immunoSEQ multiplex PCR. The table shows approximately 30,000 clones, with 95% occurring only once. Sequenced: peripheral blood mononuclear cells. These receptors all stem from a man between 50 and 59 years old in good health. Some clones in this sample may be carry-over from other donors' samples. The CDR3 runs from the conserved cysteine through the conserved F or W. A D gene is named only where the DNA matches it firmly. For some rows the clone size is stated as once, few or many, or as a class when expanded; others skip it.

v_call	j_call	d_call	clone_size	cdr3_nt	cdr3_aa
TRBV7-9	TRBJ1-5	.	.	TGTGCCAGCAGCTTAGGTGGAGGGGATCAGCCCCAGCATTTT	CASSLGGGDQPQHF
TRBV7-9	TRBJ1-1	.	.	TGTGCCAGCAGCTTAGCTCGGTTTGGTGGCACTGAAGCTTTCTTT	CASSLARFGGTEAFF
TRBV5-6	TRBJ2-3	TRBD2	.	TGTGCCAGCAGCTTTCTAGCGGCAGATACGCAGTATTTT	CASSFLAADTQYF
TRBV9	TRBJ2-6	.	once	TGTGCCAGCAGCAGGGGGGCCAACGTCCTGACTTTC	CASSRGANVLTF
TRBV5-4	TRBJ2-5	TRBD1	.	TGTGCCAGCAGCTTCGACAGGGGTCGAGAGACCCAGTACTTC	CASSFDRGRETQYF
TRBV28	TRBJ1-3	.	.	TGTGCCAGCAGTTTAGTGACGATCTCTGGAAACACCATATATTTT	CASSLVTISGNTIYF
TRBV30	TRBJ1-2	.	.	TGTGCCCTGACTCCCGACCCCGGGTCATATCGTTTCAACTATGGCTACACCTTC	CALTPDPGSYRFNYGYTF
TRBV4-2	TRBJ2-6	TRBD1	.	TGTGCCAGCAGCCAAGGACAGGGGCTTTCCGGGGCCAACGTCCTGACTTTC	CASSQGQGLSGANVLTF
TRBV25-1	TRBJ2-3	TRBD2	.	TGTGCCAGCAGTGAATTGCGGGGGGGCAATAGCACAGATACGCAGTATTTT	CASSELRGGNSTDTQYF
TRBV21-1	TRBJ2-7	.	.	TGTGCCAGCAGCAAAGCGCAGGGCCAGACCTACGAGCAGTACTTC	CASSKAQGQTYEQYF
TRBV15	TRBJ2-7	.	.	TGTGCCACCAGCGCACGTTCAAATCGTCTCTACGAGCAGTACTTC	CATSARSNRLYEQYF
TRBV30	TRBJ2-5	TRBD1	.	TGTGCCTGGAGTTATGGGACAGGACTCCAAGAGACCCAGTACTTC	CAWSYGTGLQETQYF
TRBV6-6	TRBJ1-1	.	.	TGTGCCAGCAGTTACGAGACAGCGAACACTGAAGCTTTCTTT	CASSYETANTEAFF
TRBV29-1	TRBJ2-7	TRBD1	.	TGCAGCGTCCACTGGACAGGGCGGGAGCAGTACTTC	CSVHWTGREQYF
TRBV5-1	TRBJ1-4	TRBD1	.	TGCGCCAGCAGGGCAGGGGGTTCTAATGAAAAACTGTTTTTT	CASRAGGSNEKLFF
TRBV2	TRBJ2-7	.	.	TGTGCCAGTGGGGAGGAGAGATACGAGCAGTACTTC	CASGEERYEQYF
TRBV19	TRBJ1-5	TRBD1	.	TGTGCCAGTATGGGGGACAGGGGGACGTATAGCAATCAGCCCCAGCATTTT	CASMGDRGTYSNQPQHF
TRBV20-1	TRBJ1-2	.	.	TGCAGTGGGGCTGTTAACTATGGCTACACCTTC	CSGAVNYGYTF
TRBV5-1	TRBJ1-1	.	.	TGCGCCAGCAGCTCTCCAGGGGATTCTATCATGAACACTGAAGCTTTCTTT	CASSSPGDSIMNTEAFF
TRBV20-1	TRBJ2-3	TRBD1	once	TGCAGTGCTGTACAGGGGGATACGCAGTATTTT	CSAVQGDTQYF
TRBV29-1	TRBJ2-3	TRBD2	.	TGCAGCGTAAGGATCGGGAGGTCGGCAGATACGCAGTATTTT	CSVRIGRSADTQYF
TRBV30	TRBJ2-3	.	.	TGTGCCTGGAATGGGGGCGGTGCAGATACGCAGTATTTT	CAWNGGGADTQYF
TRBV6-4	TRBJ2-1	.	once	TGTGCCAGCAGTGACTCGAAGGGGAGCCCCATCTTC	CASSDSKGSPIF